The sequence of this TCR beta chain was determined in a study of CD8+ T cells in alopecia areata (dated by TCRdb to about 2018). In the study overall: Skin from C3H/HeJ donors aged roughly 6-12 months with spontaneous alopecia was grafted onto female C3H/HeJ recipients aged about 7-10 weeks. To study T cell clonal expansion in alopecia areata, the researchers applied high-throughput TCRbeta sequencing to both the C3H/HeJ mouse model and human patients. On the human side, TCRbeta sequencing was run on scalp tissue and on sorted CD4+ and CD8+ peripheral blood T cells from healthy controls and from alopecia areata patients with either patchy or totalis/universalis disease. Scalp clonality was compared across normal scalp (n=4), patchy alopecia areata scalp (n=8), and alopecia totalis/universalis scalp (n=8). RNA was obtained with the PAXgene miRNA kit for fixed scalp, the miRNeasy kit for PBMCs, and the RNeasy kit for mouse skin. immunoSEQ multiplex PCR using 35 Vbeta forward primers and 13 Jbeta reverse primers was used to amplify TCRbeta CDR3 regions.

The paper's findings and limits, for the study overall: TCR sequences shared between patients were less clear than in mice, possibly partly because of HLA diversity in the patient population. Scalp TCR repertoire analysis is complicated because resident alphabeta T cells in normal human skin are also sequenced, whereas mouse skin is dominated by gammadelta T cells. Compared with normal scalp, lesional scalp had higher clonality and more expanded CD8+ clones, particularly in alopecia totalis/universalis, a pattern that suggests antigenic drive.

Pooled mouse cutaneous lymph node cells were stained for CD4, CD8alpha, NKG2D, NKG2ACE and other markers, then sorted on a BD Influx. This clone has ten or more counts. Its antigen is currently not known. Gene names and germline sequences here are all drawn from mouse data. Read sequence stops 4 residues before the CDR3 end, and the germline J gene provides the missing end. Receptor amplification or capture employed the immunoSEQ multiplex PCR assay. RNA was extracted from all samples and reverse transcribed into cDNA as template for TCR sequencing. SuperScript III was used for first-strand cDNA synthesis, primed with a 2:1 mix of oligo-dT and random hexamers. A synthetic immune receptor repertoire was used to assess amplification bias, and residual bias was removed computationally. Libraries were sequenced on Illumina HiSeq with 60 bp reads covering the CDR3, read from J toward V. Concerning the study's data processing: Raw reads were preprocessed to remove errors, and CDR3 was defined by IMGT conventions from the conserved cysteine to phenylalanine. To get clonality, Shannon entropy was normalized by log2 of the number of productive unique TCRs and the result was subtracted from 1. Scalp TCRbeta sequences were cross-referenced with sorted blood CD4 and CD8 repertoires so that the CD4 or CD8 identity of scalp clones could be inferred. TCRdb limited this immuneACCESS table to in-frame rearrangements with V and J called. A share of clones is missing; checked studies link under half to unresolved V genes, and the rest is unexplained. Clonal size and the V and J genes are those of that table, whereas D and trimming came from the DNA. With 15,000 to 20,000 clones recorded, this sample contains no clone counted only once. Roughly 31% of the sample lies in the top ten.

The trim is 5 bases for V and 0 bases for J, with a gap of 9 bases between the germline ends. From the cysteine through the phenylalanine, the CDR3 covers 14 amino acids. Sequencing covers 30 bases of the CDR3, shown here with the frame starting at base 1. Via the germline V gene, CDR1 is NNHDY and CDR2 SYVADS. The sequencing sample was made of CD8+ T cells sorted from a lymph node. The sequence derives from a C3H/HeJ mouse with alopecia areata. Mice of this strain bear MHC haplotype H2-k. The sequence is built from TRBV13-3 and TRBJ2-1; 6 matching bases give a weak D call of TRBD1. The CDR3 region: CASRDRSNYAEQFF. The CDR3 bases that were read are TGTGCCAGCAGAGACAGGTCTAACTATGCT.